This T cell receptor (beta chain) is from a study of cytomegalovirus exposure and HLA in healthy donors. Study-wide points: TCR beta chain V- and J-gene trimming was linked, in a later analysis, to a missense variant in DCLRE1C. TCR association rates varied by HLA locus in a later analysis, with DRB1 highest and HLA-C lowest.

PCR was performed using 60 Vbeta and 13 Jbeta primers. Sequencing was performed with immunoSEQ multiplex PCR; in TCRdb, only in-frame clones are kept and a portion is missing. Among tens of thousands of clones listed, around 80% were seen once. Trimming took 5 bases from V and 4 from J; bases not matched to a gene: 8. The CDR3 consists of 16 residues. Germline V gene lookup returns CDR1 SEHNR and CDR2 FQNEAQ (reference sequence). In its sample, this clone was seen a few times. As yet, its antigen is unknown. Input material: PBMCs. The gene calls are TRBV7-9 and TRBJ2-5; TRBD2 matches at 12 bases. The TCR sequence derives from a male donor in good health and CMV-seropositive. The CDR3 nucleotides are TGTGCCAGCAGCCCCCGACTAGCGGGAGATCGAGAGACCCAGTACTTC. Its protein product is CASSPRLAGDRETQYF. Using reference TRBV7-9 and TRBJ2-5 for the parts outside the CDR3, the full variable domain is DTGVSQNPRHKITKRGQNVTFRCDPISEHNRLYWYRQTLGQGPEFLTYFQNEAQLEKSRLLSDRFSAERPKGSFSTLEIQRTEQGDSAMYLCASSPRLAGDRETQYFGPGTRLLVL.